One sample yielded the 23 T cell receptor beta chains listed below, sequenced in a study of tumor-infiltrating lymphocytes in primary liver carcinoma. A primer matching the constant region was used to make TCR beta cDNA from 500 to 650 ng of total RNA. Libraries of TCR beta came from three nested multiplex PCR rounds with slightly modified ARM-PCR. The first two PCR rounds, approximately 10 cycles each, used TRBV1-TRBV30 forward primers and a C-beta reverse primer. TCRdb passed the multiplex PCR reads through MiXCR, listing each CDR3 protein once. In the table there are about 320,000 distinct CDR3 sequences, roughly 60% of which are singletons. Researchers drew blood RNA from unsorted whole blood and extracted germline DNA as well. What was sequenced was peripheral blood. Receptors originate from a man between 35 and 55 years old with primary liver carcinoma and hepatitis B virus infection.

The chain carries TRBV4-2 and TRBJ2-1, with TRBD2 matching over 12 bases. The germline V gene encodes CDR1 LGHNA and CDR2 YNFKEQ. With 4 bases clipped from V and 9 bases from J, the junction kept 25 bases outside the gene matches. This CDR3 has 21 residues. CDR3 residues: CASSPVKWTSGTGGPFSEQFF. CDR3 nucleotide sequence: TGTGCCAGCAGCCCTGTCAAGTGGACTAGCGGGACCGGGGGCCCCTTCAGTGAGCAGTTCTTC.

This clonotype was counted between two and nine times. The chain links TRBV5-4 to TRBJ2-7; D is uncertain. The CDR3 is made up of 14 amino acids. Germline V gene sequence: CDR1 SGHNT, CDR2 YYREEE (reference sequence). V was shortened by 1 base and J by 5 bases, with 13 bases between the two germline ends. Here the CDR3 reads CASSLRRMQNEQYF. Written as DNA, the CDR3 is TGTGCCAGCAGCTTGAGACGGATGCAAAACGAGCAGTACTTC.

With regard to this clonotype: A junction end diverges from the germline sequence, so it may reflect a read error. V and J are TRBV5-1 and TRBJ2-7, with D unclear. Per germline, CDR1 SGHRS and CDR2 YFSETQ. This CDR3 contains 13 residues. This chain's CDR3 is CPSSLSDGYEQYF. DNA of the CDR3: TGCCCCAGCAGCTTAAGTGACGGCTACGAGCAATACTTC.

Details on this clonotype: Because it lacks the conserved phenylalanine or tryptophan at the end, this CDR3 is likely a read error. The chain carries TRBV29-1 and TRBJ1-1; weak D call: TRBD1 (5 bases). This CDR3 contains 14 residues. Germline V gene sequence: CDR1 SQVTM, CDR2 ANQGSEA. CDR3 sequence: CSVGSTDMNTGAFS. The CDR3 DNA reads TGCAGCGTTGGATCGACAGATATGAACACTGGAGCTTTCTCT.

A remark on this clonotype: At one of its ends the junction is not consistent with the germline gene, which may arise from a read error. The chain couples TRBV5-4 to TRBJ2-1, with TRBD2 matching 13 bases. In germline, CDR1 is SGHNT, CDR2 YYREEE (reference sequence). This CDR3 spans 16 amino acids. The CDR3: CASSSRTSGRALEQSF. DNA of the CDR3: TGTGCCAGCAGCTCCCGAACTAGCGGGAGGGCTCTTGAGCAGTCCTTC.

In the case of this clonotype: A much larger clone lies one base from this, so it may be a read error. V is TRBV12-5 and J is TRBJ1-1; 8 nucleotides match TRBD1. This CDR3 comprises 16 residues. CDR1 and CDR2 (germline): LGHNT, FRNRAP. CDR3 coding DNA: TGTGCTAGTGGTTTTGTTGCAGGGGGCGTAAACACTGTAGCTTTCTTT. Its translation is CASGFVAGGVNTVAFF.

The genes are TRBV14 and TRBJ2-1; D is possibly TRBD1 (6 bases). V lost 1 base to trimming and J lost 11 bases, with 12 bases between them. The CDR3 covers 13 residues. Germline V CDR1 and CDR2: SGHDN, FVKESK. CDR3 in amino acids: CASSQAQGMKQFF. DNA of the CDR3: TGTGCCAGCAGCCAAGCACAGGGCATGAAGCAGTTCTTC.

Details on this clonotype: Sequence at one end of the junction differs from germline and may be a read error. V gene TRBV6-6 combines with J gene TRBJ1-1; possible D gene TRBD1, 5 bases. Germline loops: CDR1 MNHNY, CDR2 SVGAGI (reference sequence). The CDR3 is 13 amino acids. CDR3 coding DNA: TGTGCCATAGGGGAGGGGTGGAACACTGGAGCTTTCTTT. It translates to CAIGEGWNTGAFF.

With regard to this clonotype: One junction end does not reproduce the germline sequence, and a read error may be involved. The J gene is TRBJ1-1, the V gene TRBV11-2, with D tentatively TRBD1 (5 bases). The CDR3 sequence is 14 residues long. The germline V gene has CDR1 SGHAT and CDR2 FQNNGV. This CDR3 is CASTPGGRTSGAFF. CDR3 in DNA: TGTGCCAGCACCCCTGGGGGGAGAACATCTGGAGCTTTCTTC.

This clonotype was detected a few times. V usage is TRBV4-3 and J usage is TRBJ2-5; TRBD1 or TRBD2 may be the D gene (7 bases each). Germline loops: CDR1 LGHNA, CDR2 YSLEER. The germline V and J ends were trimmed by 1 base and 7 bases, with 13 bases remaining between them. The CDR3 contains 14 residues. CDR3 residues: CASSQVQGGGTQYF. The CDR3 DNA is TGCGCCAGCAGCCAAGTTCAGGGGGGGGGGACCCAGTACTTC.

On this clonotype itself: A much larger clone differs by one base, so this may be a read error. The chain carries TRBV29-1 and TRBJ2-1; TRBD2 aligns across 7 bases. Germline V lookup: CDR1 SQVTM, CDR2 ANQGSEA. The length of the CDR3 is 11 residues. V lost 3 bases to trimming and J lost 16 bases; unmatched junction nucleotides: 9. CDR3 in DNA: TGCAGCGTTGATCCGGGGGGTACCATATTCTTC. This encodes CSVDPGGTIFF.

About this clonotype itself: Lacking the conserved final phenylalanine or tryptophan, this CDR3 likely reflects a read error. The chain couples TRBV12-3 or TRBV12-4 to TRBJ1-5, with 11 bases fitting TRBD1. The CDR3 has 17 amino acids. Here the CDR3 reads CASKRTGGVNSNQHQHL. The CDR3 coding sequence is TGTGCCAGCAAAAGGACAGGGGGCGTAAATAGCAATCAGCACCAGCATTTA.

In the case of this clonotype: The junction does not match germline at one end; this may be a read error. The rearrangement uses TRBV11-3 and TRBJ2-2; D might be TRBD1 or TRBD2, each matching 5 bases. Germline V lookup: CDR1 SGHNT, CDR2 YENEEA. The CDR3 sequence is 16 residues long. This chain's CDR3 is CDSSLVSCRGTVELFF. Here the CDR3 DNA reads TGTGACAGCAGCTTAGTGTCCTGCCGAGGGACCGTGGAGCTGTTTTTT.

As regards this clonotype: Relative to the germline gene, one junction end is altered; a read error may explain this. J is TRBJ2-3 and V is TRBV11-2; weak D call: TRBD2 (6 bases). This CDR3 has 14 amino acids. Looked up from germline, CDR1 is SGHAT and CDR2 is FQNNGV. The chain's CDR3 is CASSWGLSTGTQYF. For the CDR3, the DNA is TGTGCCAGCAGCTGGGGACTCAGCACAGGTACGCAGTATTTT. The full variable domain, completed using reference TRBV11-2 and TRBJ2-3, is EAGVAQSPRYKIIEKRQSVAFWCNPISGHATLYWYQQILGQGPKLLIQFQNNGVVDDSQLPKDRFSAERLKGVDSTLKIQPAKLEDSAVYLCASSWGLSTGTQYFGPGTRLTVL.

To note about this clonotype: A much larger clone differs by one base, so this may be a read error. The chain employs TRBV6-2 or TRBV6-3 and TRBJ2-5, with 7 positions matching TRBD2. The CDR3 length is 13 residues. The germline V gene has CDR1 MNHEY and CDR2 SVGEGT. CDR3 bases: TGTGTCAGCGGCGGGAGTCGGTTGGAGACCCAGTACTTC. This translates into CVSGGSRLETQYF.

Worth noting for this clonotype: One base away lies a much larger clone, so this may be a sequencing read error. The chain is built from TRBV28 and TRBJ1-1; maybe TRBD1 (5 bases). Deletions cut 3 bases from V and 7 bases from J, with 15 bases between. Looked up from germline, CDR1 is MDHEN and CDR2 is SYDVKM. This CDR3 spans 14 amino acids. CDR3 amino acids: CASSFRQGGIEAFF. Written as DNA, the CDR3 is TGTGCCAGCAGTTTTCGGCAGGGAGGGATTGAAGCTTTCTTT.

Comment on this clonotype: This may come from a read error, since a much larger clone is one base off. The rearrangement joins TRBV7-8 to TRBJ2-3; 8 bases match TRBD1. From germline, CDR1 is SGHVS and CDR2 FQNEAQ. This CDR3 is 16 amino acids long. The CDR3 protein is CARSPHGRTGKDTQYF. In DNA form, the CDR3 reads TGTGCCCGCAGCCCCCACGGTCGGACAGGGAAAGATACGCAGTATTTT.

Regarding this clonotype: This may be a read error: a much more frequent sequence differs by one nucleotide. V and J are TRBV6-5 and TRBJ2-2; D is perhaps TRBD1 (6 bases). Per the germline V gene, CDR1 is MNHEY and CDR2 is SVGAGI. V lost 6 bases, J lost 5 bases, and 13 bases lay in between. The CDR3 is 14 amino acids. This CDR3 is CASRRGRGTGELFF. The CDR3 region has the DNA TGTGCCAGCAGAAGGGGCAGGGGAACCGGGGAGCTGTTTTTT.

The V call is TRBV11-1, the J call TRBJ2-5; 7 nucleotides align to TRBD1. Germline V gives CDR1 SGHAT, CDR2 FQDESV (reference sequence). The trim removed 9 bases at V and 4 bases at J, leaving 14 bases unmatched. This CDR3 spans 15 amino acids. The CDR3 DNA reads TGTGCCAGGAACTCGGGACAGCCAGGAGGAGAGACCCAGTACTTC. Translating it yields CARNSGQPGGETQYF.

This clonotype was observed once. A much larger clone lies a single base off, so this may be a read error. The chain joins TRBV6-6 to TRBJ2-3; TRBD2 agrees at 9 bases. Germline CDR1 MNHNY, CDR2 SVGAGI (reference sequence). This CDR3 region has 17 residues. CDR3 loop: CTSSYSGSGSGTDTQYF. The CDR3 coding sequence is TGTACCAGCAGTTACTCGGGTAGCGGGAGTGGCACAGATACGCAGTATTTT.

Concerning this clonotype itself: Being one base from a much bigger clone, this may be a read error. V gene TRBV6-6 combines with J gene TRBJ1-2, with 7 nucleotides matching TRBD1. The CDR3 extends over 12 amino acids. Germline V gene sequence: CDR1 MNHNY, CDR2 SVGAGI (reference sequence). The ends lost 4 bases at V and 10 bases at J; junction bases unmatched: 6. The CDR3 DNA reads TGTGCCAGCAGTTTCGACAGGGATGACTACACCTTC. Translation gives CASSFDRDDYTF.

A word on this clonotype: This clone may be a read error of a much larger clone one base away. The chain combines TRBV14 with TRBJ2-1; D call uncertain. The CDR3 consists of 12 residues. Germline V lookup: CDR1 SGHDN, CDR2 FVKESK. The CDR3 loop is CTSSQDGQKRLF. As DNA, the CDR3 is TGTACCAGCAGCCAAGATGGGCAGAAAAGGCTCTTC.

Comment on this clonotype: No conserved phenylalanine or tryptophan is present at the end of the CDR3, so a read error is the likely explanation. The chain joins TRBV11-1 to TRBJ2-1; the D gene is possibly TRBD2 (5 bases). Germline CDR1 and CDR2: SGHAT and FQDESV (reference sequence). CDR3 length: 15 amino acids. The V end was cut by 3 bases, the J end by 2 bases, with 11 bases between. CDR3 region: CASSFRTGTYNEQFS. The CDR3 DNA reads as TGTGCCAGCAGCTTCAGGACGGGGACCTACAATGAGCAGTTCTCC.